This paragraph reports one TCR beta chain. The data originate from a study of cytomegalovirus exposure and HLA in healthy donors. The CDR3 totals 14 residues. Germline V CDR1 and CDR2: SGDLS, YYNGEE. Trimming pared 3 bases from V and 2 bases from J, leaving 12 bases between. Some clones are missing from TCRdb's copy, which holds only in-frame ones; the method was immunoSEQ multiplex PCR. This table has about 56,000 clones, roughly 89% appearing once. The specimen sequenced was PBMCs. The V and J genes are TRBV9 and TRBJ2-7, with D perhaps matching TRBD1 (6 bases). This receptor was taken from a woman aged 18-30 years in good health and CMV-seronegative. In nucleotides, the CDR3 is TGTGCCAGCAGCGGGGGGCGGAATCCCTACGAGCAGTACTTC. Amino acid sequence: CASSGGRNPYEQYF. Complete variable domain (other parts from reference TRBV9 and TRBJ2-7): DSGVTQTPKHLITATGQRVTLRCSPRSGDLSVYWYQQSLDQGLQFLIQYYNGEERAKGNILERFSAQQFPDLHSELNLSSLELGDSALYFCASSGGRNPYEQYFGPGTRLTVT.